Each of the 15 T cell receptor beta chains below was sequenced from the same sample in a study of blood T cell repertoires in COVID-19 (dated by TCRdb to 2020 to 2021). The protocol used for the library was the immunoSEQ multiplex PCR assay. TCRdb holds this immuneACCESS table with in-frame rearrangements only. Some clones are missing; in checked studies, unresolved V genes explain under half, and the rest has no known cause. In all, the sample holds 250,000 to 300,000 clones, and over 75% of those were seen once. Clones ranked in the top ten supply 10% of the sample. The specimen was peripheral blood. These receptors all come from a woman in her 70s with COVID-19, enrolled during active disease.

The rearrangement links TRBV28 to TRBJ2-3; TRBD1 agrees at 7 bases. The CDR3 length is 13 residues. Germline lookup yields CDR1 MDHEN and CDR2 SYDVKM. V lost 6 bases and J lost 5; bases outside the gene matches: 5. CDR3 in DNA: TGTGCCAGCAGGGATACAGGGGTAGATACGCAGTATTTT. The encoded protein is CASRDTGVDTQYF. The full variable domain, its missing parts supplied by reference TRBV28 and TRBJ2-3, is DVKVTQSSRYLVKRTGEKVFLECVQDMDHENMFWYRQDPGLGLRLIYFSYDVKMKEKGDIPEGYSVSREKKERFSLILESASTNQTSMYLCASRDTGVDTQYFGPGTRLTVL.

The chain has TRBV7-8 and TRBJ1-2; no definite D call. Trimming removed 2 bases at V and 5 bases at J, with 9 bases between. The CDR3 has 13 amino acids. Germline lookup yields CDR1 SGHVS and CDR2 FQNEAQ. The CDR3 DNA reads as TGTGCCAGCAGCTTAACCGTGACTTATGGCTACACCTTC. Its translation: CASSLTVTYGYTF.

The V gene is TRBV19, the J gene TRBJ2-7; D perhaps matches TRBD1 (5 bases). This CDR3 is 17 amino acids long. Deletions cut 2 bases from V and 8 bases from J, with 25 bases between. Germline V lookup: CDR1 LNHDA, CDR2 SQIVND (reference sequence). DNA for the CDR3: TGTGCCAGTAGTATAAAGATCTCGTCGGACATGGTGGTGAAGCAGTACTTC. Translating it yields CASSIKISSDMVVKQYF.

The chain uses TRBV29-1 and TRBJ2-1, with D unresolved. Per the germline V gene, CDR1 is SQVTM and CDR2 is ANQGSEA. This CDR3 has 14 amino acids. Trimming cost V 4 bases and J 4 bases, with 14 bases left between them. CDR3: CSVVGEVGYNEQFF. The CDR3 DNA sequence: TGCAGCGTTGTTGGTGAGGTAGGATACAATGAGCAGTTCTTC.

Here the CDR3 reads CASSYRTGSSYNEQFF. CDR3 coding DNA: TGTGCCAGCAGTTACCGAACAGGGAGCTCCTACAATGAGCAGTTCTTC. This chain links TRBV6-5 with TRBJ2-1; D perhaps matches TRBD1 (6 bases). The germline gives CDR1 MNHEY, CDR2 SVGAGI. This CDR3 spans 16 amino acids. V gave up 2 bases and J gave up 0 bases, with 11 bases separating them.

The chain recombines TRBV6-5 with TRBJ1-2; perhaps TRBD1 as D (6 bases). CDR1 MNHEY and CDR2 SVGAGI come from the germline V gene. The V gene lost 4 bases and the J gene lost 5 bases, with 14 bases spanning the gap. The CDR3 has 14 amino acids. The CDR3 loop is CASSSLGQKYGYTF. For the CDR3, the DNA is TGTGCCAGCAGTTCTTTGGGACAAAAATATGGCTACACCTTC.

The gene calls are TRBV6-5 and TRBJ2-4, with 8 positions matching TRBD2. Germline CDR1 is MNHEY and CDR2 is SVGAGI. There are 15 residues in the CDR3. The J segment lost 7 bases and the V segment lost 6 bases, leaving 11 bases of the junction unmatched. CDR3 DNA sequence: TGTGCCAGCAGCCAAAAGGGACTAGTCGGGAACATTCAGTACTTC. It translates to CASSQKGLVGNIQYF.

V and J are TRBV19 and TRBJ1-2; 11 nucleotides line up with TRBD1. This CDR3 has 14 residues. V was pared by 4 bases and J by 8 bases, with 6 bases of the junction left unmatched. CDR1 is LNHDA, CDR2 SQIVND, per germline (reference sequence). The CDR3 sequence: CASSTGQGAGGYTF. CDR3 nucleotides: TGTGCCAGTAGTACCGGACAGGGGGCCGGGGGCTACACCTTC. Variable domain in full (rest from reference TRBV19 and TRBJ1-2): DGGITQSPKYLFRKEGQNVTLSCEQNLNHDAMYWYRQDPGQGLRLIYYSQIVNDFQKGDIAEGYSVSREKKESFPLTVTSAQKNPTAFYLCASSTGQGAGGYTFGSGTRLTVV.

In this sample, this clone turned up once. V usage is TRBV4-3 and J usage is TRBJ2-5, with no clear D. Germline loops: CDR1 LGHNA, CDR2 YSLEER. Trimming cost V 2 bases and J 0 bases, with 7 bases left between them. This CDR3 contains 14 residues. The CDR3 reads CASSQRVYQETQYF. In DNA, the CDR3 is TGCGCCAGCAGCCAACGGGTGTACCAAGAGACCCAGTACTTC.

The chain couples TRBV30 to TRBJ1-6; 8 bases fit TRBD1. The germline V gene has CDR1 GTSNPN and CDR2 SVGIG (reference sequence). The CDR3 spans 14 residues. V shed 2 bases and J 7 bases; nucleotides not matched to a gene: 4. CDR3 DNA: TGTGCCTGGAGTAGTGGGACAGGAAATTCACCCCTCCACTTT. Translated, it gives CAWSSGTGNSPLHF.

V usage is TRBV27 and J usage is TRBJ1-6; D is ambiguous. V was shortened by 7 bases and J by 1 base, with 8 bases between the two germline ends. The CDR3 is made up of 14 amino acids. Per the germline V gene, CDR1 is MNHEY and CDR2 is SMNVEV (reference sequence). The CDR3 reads CASKSYSYNSPLHF. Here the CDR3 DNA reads TGTGCCAGCAAGAGTTATTCCTATAATTCACCCCTCCACTTT.

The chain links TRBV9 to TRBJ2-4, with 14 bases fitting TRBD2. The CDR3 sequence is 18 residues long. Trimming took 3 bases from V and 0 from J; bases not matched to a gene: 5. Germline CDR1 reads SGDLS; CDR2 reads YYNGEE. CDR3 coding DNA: TGTGCCAGCAGCGCGGGACTAGCGGGAGTCACAGCCAAAAACATTCAGTACTTC. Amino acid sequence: CASSAGLAGVTAKNIQYF.

The CDR3 sequence: CASSILYSGANVLTF. As DNA, the CDR3 is TGTGCCAGCAGCATTCTCTACTCTGGGGCCAACGTCCTGACTTTC. The chain employs TRBV5-6 and TRBJ2-6; no reliable D call. Germline CDR1 is SGHDT and CDR2 is YYEEEE. Trimming left V 4 bases short and J 0 bases short, with 8 bases between. The CDR3 covers 15 residues.

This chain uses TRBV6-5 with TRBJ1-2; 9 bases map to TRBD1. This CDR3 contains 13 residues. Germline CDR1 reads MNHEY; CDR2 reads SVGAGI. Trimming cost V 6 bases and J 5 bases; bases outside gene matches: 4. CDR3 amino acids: CASRRQGGYGYTF. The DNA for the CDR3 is TGTGCCAGCAGACGACAGGGGGGGTATGGCTACACCTTC.

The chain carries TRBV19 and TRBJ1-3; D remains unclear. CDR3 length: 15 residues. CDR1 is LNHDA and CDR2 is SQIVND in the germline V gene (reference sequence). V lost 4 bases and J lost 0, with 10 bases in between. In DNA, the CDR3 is TGTGCCAGTAGTAGTTTTGACATCTCTGGAAACACCATATATTTT. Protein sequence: CASSSFDISGNTIYF.